This T cell receptor beta chain was captured in a study of early stage breast cancer tumors. Method: immunoSEQ multiplex PCR; TCRdb's copy keeps in-frame clones and lacks some. Of approximately 54,000 clones in the sample, 78% are singletons; the top ten hold around 3.4%. J lost 2 bases, V lost 6 bases, and 9 bases had no gene match. Germline V gives CDR1 KGHSH, CDR2 LQKENI. The CDR3 runs 17 residues. The chain has TRBV18 and TRBJ2-3, with 12 bases fitting TRBD2. This sequence was found in a person in their 40s with breast cancer. The sequenced material came from blood. Written as DNA, the CDR3 is TGTGCCAGCTCGACTAGCGGGAGCGGGTCTCTCACAGATACGCAGTATTTT. It specifies CASSTSGSGSLTDTQYF.